The 15 T cell receptor beta chains given below trace back to one sample, sequenced in a study of blood T cell repertoires in COVID-19. Clones were read by immunoSEQ multiplex PCR, and TCRdb kept only the in-frame ones, dropping some. Of 200,000 to 300,000 clones in the sample, approximately 80% were seen once. The specimen was peripheral blood. These TCRs come from a woman of 80 years or more with COVID-19, enrolled during active disease.

The chain recombines TRBV7-3 with TRBJ1-1; TRBD1 aligns across 7 bases. Germline values: CDR1 SGHTA, CDR2 FQGTGA. Losses at the gene ends were 8 bases for V and 0 bases for J; bases not matched to a gene: 3. The CDR3 is 13 residues long. CDR3 nucleotide sequence: TGTGCCAGCGGCAGGGGGTTGAACACTGAAGCTTTCTTT. This encodes CASGRGLNTEAFF.

The V and J genes are TRBV9 and TRBJ2-1; 8 bases fit TRBD2. V lost 0 bases and J lost 3; bases outside the gene matches: 2. The CDR3 runs to 15 residues. Germline V gene data show CDR1 as SGDLS and CDR2 as YYNGEE. CDR3 region: CASSVAGGGYNEQFF. CDR3 in DNA: TGTGCCAGCAGCGTAGCGGGAGGGGGCTACAATGAGCAGTTCTTC.

V and J are TRBV6-5 and TRBJ1-2, with 10 bases identical to TRBD1. Germline CDR1 MNHEY, CDR2 SVGAGI. J gave up 8 bases and V 5 bases, and 11 bases lay outside the gene matches. This CDR3 has 15 residues. CDR3 amino acids: CASSPPTGGKVGYTF. CDR3 bases: TGTGCCAGCAGTCCTCCGACAGGGGGCAAAGTGGGCTACACCTTC.

The rearrangement links TRBV24-1 to TRBJ2-1; 8 bases map to TRBD2. Looked up from germline, CDR1 is KGHDR and CDR2 is SFDVKD. J lost 1 base, V lost 6 bases, and 4 bases had no gene match. CDR3 length: 15 residues. CDR3 nucleotide sequence: TGTGCCACCAGTCCGGGACTAGATTCCTACAATGAGCAGTTCTTC. Its translation: CATSPGLDSYNEQFF.

This clone was counted once. The chain couples TRBV7-8 to TRBJ1-5, with TRBD1 matching over 8 bases. The V and J ends lost 1 base and 0 bases, in that order; junction bases with no gene match: 5. CDR3 size: 17 residues. The germline CDR1 and CDR2 sequences are SGHVS and FQNEAQ. The CDR3: CASSLEGRGHSNQPQHF. The CDR3 DNA sequence: TGTGCCAGCAGCTTAGAAGGCAGGGGGCATAGCAATCAGCCCCAGCATTTT.

The chain has TRBV18 and TRBJ1-3; tentatively, D is TRBD1 (6 bases). Germline V gene lookup returns CDR1 KGHSH and CDR2 LQKENI. CDR3 length: 18 residues. Trimming shortened V by 1 base and J by 2 bases, and 18 bases separated the two germline ends. The CDR3 reads CASSPLPGQGTPGNTIYF. The CDR3 DNA is TGTGCCAGCTCACCACTCCCTGGTCAGGGGACCCCTGGAAACACCATATATTTT.

The CDR3 DNA reads as TGCGCCAGCAGCTTGGCCGGCAGGGGAGTTGAGACCCAGTACTTC. It specifies CASSLAGRGVETQYF. The chain joins TRBV5-1 to TRBJ2-5, with D maybe TRBD1 (6 bases). Germline loops: CDR1 SGHRS, CDR2 YFSETQ. The CDR3 totals 15 residues. V dropped 0 bases and J dropped 5 bases, with 14 bases sitting between them.

The chain links TRBV7-2 to TRBJ1-1; D may be TRBD1 (5 bases). The CDR3 consists of 14 residues. Germline V gene data show CDR1 as SGHTA and CDR2 as FQGNSA. V gave up 5 bases and J gave up 11 bases, with 21 bases separating them. Here the CDR3 reads CASSPPGETLPAFF. CDR3 DNA: TGTGCCAGCAGCCCCCCGGGGGAGACTCTGCCGGCTTTCTTT.

The CDR3, as DNA: TGTGCCAGCAGCCTGGTGGGGGGTGGTATGAGATGGGACAGAGAGCAGTACTTC. Its translation: CASSLVGGGMRWDREQYF. The chain is built from TRBV27 and TRBJ2-7; a weak D match, TRBD1 (7 bases). The CDR3 is 18 amino acids. V was trimmed by 6 bases and J by 7 bases, leaving 31 bases between them. CDR1 is MNHEY, CDR2 SMNVEV, per germline (reference sequence).

This chain connects TRBV4-2 to TRBJ2-3, with 13 nucleotides matching TRBD2. Unmatched junction bases numbered 6, after V lost 1 base and J lost 8 bases. CDR1 is LGHNA, CDR2 YNFKEQ, per germline. The CDR3 spans 16 residues. CDR3 DNA sequence: TGTGCCAGCAGCCAAGGACTAGCGGGGGGCGGGGGTACGCAGTATTTT. It translates to CASSQGLAGGGGTQYF.

The rearrangement joins TRBV6-1 to TRBJ2-5; 11 nucleotides line up with TRBD1. This CDR3 comprises 18 residues. The germline gives CDR1 MNHNS, CDR2 SASEGT. V shed 1 base, J shed 2 bases, and the junction held 9 bases outside the gene matches. The CDR3 here is CASSEVGTGGRRQETQYF. The CDR3 bases are TGTGCCAGCAGTGAAGTAGGGACAGGGGGTAGGAGGCAAGAGACCCAGTACTTC.

The rearrangement joins TRBV2 to TRBJ1-5; D is unresolved. The CDR3 spans 14 residues. V was trimmed by 1 base and J by 7 bases, leaving 11 bases between them. Germline V gene lookup returns CDR1 SNHLY and CDR2 FYNNEI. The CDR3 reads CASSEGRGVQPQHF. In nucleotides, the CDR3 is TGTGCCAGCAGTGAAGGGCGCGGAGTGCAGCCCCAGCATTTT.

The chain joins TRBV2 to TRBJ2-7; the match to TRBD2 covers 11 bases. This CDR3 comprises 16 residues. The ends lost 1 base at V and 1 base at J; junction bases unmatched: 3. The germline CDR1 and CDR2 sequences are SNHLY and FYNNEI. The CDR3 sequence is CASSEGLAGGSYEQYF. CDR3 DNA: TGTGCCAGCAGTGAAGGGCTAGCGGGGGGTTCCTACGAGCAGTACTTC.

The gene calls are TRBV12-3 or TRBV12-4 and TRBJ2-1; 7 bases are a match to TRBD1. There are 11 residues in the CDR3. V gave up 6 bases and J gave up 9 bases; unmatched junction bases: 2. The CDR3 spells CASRYRGEQFF. The CDR3 region has the DNA TGTGCCAGCAGGTACAGGGGTGAGCAGTTCTTC.

Concerning this clone: It is unclear where the CDR3 begins or ends on the DNA, so no DNA is shown, and the CDR3 is as TCRdb lists it. J is TRBJ2-1 and V is TRBV19; the tabulated D call, TRBD2, remains unverified against the DNA. CDR1 is LNHDA, CDR2 SQIVND, per germline (reference sequence). The CDR3 is made up of 14 amino acids, end residues included. CDR3 amino acids: CASTSGTSLNEQFF.